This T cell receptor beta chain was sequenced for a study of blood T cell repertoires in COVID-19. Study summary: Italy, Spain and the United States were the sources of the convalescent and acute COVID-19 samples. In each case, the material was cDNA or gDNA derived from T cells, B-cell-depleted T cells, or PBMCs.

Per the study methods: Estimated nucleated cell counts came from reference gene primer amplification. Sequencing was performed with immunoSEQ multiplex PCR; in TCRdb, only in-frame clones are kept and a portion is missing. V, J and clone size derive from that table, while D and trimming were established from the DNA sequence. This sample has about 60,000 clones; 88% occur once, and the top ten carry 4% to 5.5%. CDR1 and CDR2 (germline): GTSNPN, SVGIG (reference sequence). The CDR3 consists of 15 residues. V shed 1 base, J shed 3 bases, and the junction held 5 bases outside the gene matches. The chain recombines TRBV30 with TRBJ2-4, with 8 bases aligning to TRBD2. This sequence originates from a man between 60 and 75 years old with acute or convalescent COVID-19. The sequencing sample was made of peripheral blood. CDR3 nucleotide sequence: TGTGCCTGGAGTGGGGGTAGCGGGAACAAAAACATTCAGTACTTC. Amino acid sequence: CAWSGGSGNKNIQYF.